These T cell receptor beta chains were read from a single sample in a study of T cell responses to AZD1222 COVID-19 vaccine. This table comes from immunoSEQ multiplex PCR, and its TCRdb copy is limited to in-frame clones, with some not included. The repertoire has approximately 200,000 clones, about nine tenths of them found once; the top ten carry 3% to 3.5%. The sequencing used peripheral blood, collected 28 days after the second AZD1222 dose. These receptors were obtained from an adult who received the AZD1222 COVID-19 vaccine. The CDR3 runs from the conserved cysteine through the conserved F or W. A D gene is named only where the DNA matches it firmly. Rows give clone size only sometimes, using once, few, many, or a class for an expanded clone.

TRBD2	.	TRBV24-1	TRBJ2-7	TGTGCCACCAGTGCTTCCGGGACTAGCGGCTCCTACGAGCAGTACTTC	CATSASGTSGSYEQYF
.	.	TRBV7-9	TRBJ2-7	TGTGCCAGCAGCCGCCTAGCTTCCTACGAGCAGTACTTC	CASSRLASYEQYF
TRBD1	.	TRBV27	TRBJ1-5	TGTGCCAGCAGTCGGACAGGGTACAATCAGCCCCAGCATTTT	CASSRTGYNQPQHF
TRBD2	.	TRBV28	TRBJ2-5	TGTGCCAGCAGTTCGTTGTGGGGAGGGGAGGACCAAGAGACCCAGTACTTC	CASSSLWGGEDQETQYF
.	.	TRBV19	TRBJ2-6	TGTGCCAGTAGTATAGTGGGGGCTGGGGCCAACGTCCTGACTTTC	CASSIVGAGANVLTF
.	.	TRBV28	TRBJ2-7	TGTGCCAGCAAAAGGGACGGCTACTACGAGCAGTACTTC	CASKRDGYYEQYF
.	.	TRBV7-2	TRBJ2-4	TGTGCCAGCAGCCCCAGGGCGACCAAAAACATTCAGTACTTC	CASSPRATKNIQYF
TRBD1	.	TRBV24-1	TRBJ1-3	TGTGCCACCAGTGGGGGACAGGGCTCCATTTACTCTGGAAACACCATATATTTT	CATSGGQGSIYSGNTIYF
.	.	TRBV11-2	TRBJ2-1	TGTGCCAGCAGCCGAACCGGGGCCGTAAGGGGGAATGAGCAGTTCTTC	CASSRTGAVRGNEQFF
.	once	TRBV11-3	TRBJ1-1	TGTGCCAGCAGCGCCTTGGGGGGGTCTGAAGCTTTCTTT	CASSALGGSEAFF
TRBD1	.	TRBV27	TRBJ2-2	TGTGCCACCCAGGGGGCAGGCACCGGGGAGCTGTTTTTT	CATQGAGTGELFF
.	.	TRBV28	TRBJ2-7	TGTGCCAGCAGAAGCTCGGGGGCCTACGAGCAGTACTTC	CASRSSGAYEQYF
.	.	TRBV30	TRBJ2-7	TGTGCCTGGAGTGGGGTACCGAGAGTCTACGAGCAGTACTTC	CAWSGVPRVYEQYF
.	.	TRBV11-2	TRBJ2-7	TGTGCCAGCAGCTTAGCTAGCTCTCCCCCAGGGGAGCAGTACTTC	CASSLASSPPGEQYF
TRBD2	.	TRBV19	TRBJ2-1	TGTGCCAGTAGTCCCCGACTAGCGGGAGCGAAGAATGAGCAGTTCTTC	CASSPRLAGAKNEQFF
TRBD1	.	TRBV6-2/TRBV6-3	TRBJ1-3	TGTGCCAGCAGTTACCCCCCAGGGGGCTCTTCTGGAAACACCATATATTTT	CASSYPPGGSSGNTIYF
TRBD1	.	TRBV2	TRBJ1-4	TGTGCCAGCAGCGACGGACAGGGGAAGAACGAAAAACTGTTTTTT	CASSDGQGKNEKLFF